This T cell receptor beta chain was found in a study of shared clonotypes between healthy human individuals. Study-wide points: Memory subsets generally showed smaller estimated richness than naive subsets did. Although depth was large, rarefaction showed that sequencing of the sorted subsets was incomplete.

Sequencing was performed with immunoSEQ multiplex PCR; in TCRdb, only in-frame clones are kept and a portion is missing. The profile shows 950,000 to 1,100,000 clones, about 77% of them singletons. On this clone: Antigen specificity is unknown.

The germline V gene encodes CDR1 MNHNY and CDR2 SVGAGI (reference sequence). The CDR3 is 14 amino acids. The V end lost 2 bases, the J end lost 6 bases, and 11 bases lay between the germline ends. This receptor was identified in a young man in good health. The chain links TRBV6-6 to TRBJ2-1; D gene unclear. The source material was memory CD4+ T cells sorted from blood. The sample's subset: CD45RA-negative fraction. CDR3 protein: CASSYRQNINEQFF. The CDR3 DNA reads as TGTGCCAGCAGTTACAGGCAGAATATCAATGAGCAGTTCTTC.